The 8 T cell receptor beta chains presented below share a single source sample, sequenced in a study of T cell responses to AZD1222 COVID-19 vaccine. The protocol was immunoSEQ multiplex PCR, while the TCRdb copy is restricted to in-frame clones and leaves out a portion. This table holds about 140,000 clones. The specimen sequenced was peripheral blood. These receptors all come from an adult in good health.

V and J are TRBV7-9 and TRBJ2-5, with 10 bases that match TRBD2. The CDR3 covers 15 residues. After removal of 5 bases from V and 2 bases from J, the junction contained 5 bases not matched to a gene. The germline V gene encodes CDR1 SEHNR and CDR2 FQNEAQ (reference sequence). The CDR3 protein is CASSPSGGTQETQYF. CDR3 in DNA: TGTGCCAGCAGCCCTAGCGGGGGAACACAAGAGACCCAGTACTTC.

This chain connects TRBV28 to TRBJ1-2, with D possibly TRBD1 on 6 matching bases. Germline CDR1 reads MDHEN; CDR2 reads SYDVKM. V lost 7 bases, J lost 6 bases, and 27 bases lay in between. CDR3 length: 17 amino acids. The CDR3 loop reads CASISAEAGGFGHGYTF. CDR3 nucleotide sequence: TGTGCCAGCATAAGTGCCGAAGCGGGGGGCTTCGGACATGGCTACACCTTC.

The V call is TRBV6-5, the J call TRBJ1-1; no reliable D call. The V and J ends lost 2 bases and 1 base respectively, with 11 bases between them. Germline CDR1 reads MNHEY; CDR2 reads SVGAGI. This CDR3 has 15 residues. CDR3 amino acids: CASSYGTIKNTEAFF. The CDR3 bases are TGTGCCAGCAGTTACGGTACCATAAAGAACACTGAAGCTTTCTTT.

The V and J genes are TRBV27 and TRBJ2-5; D is uncertain. The CDR3 is 15 amino acids. V lost 4 bases and J 1 base, leaving 13 bases between the germline ends. Germline V gene lookup returns CDR1 MNHEY and CDR2 SMNVEV (reference sequence). The CDR3 loop reads CASSYAANFQETQYF. CDR3 DNA: TGTGCCAGCAGTTACGCGGCAAACTTCCAAGAGACCCAGTACTTC.

Here the CDR3 reads CASSPSRWDTEAFF. In DNA form, the CDR3 reads TGTGCCAGCTCACCAAGTCGGTGGGACACTGAAGCTTTCTTT. The J gene is TRBJ1-1, the V gene TRBV18; D not resolved. V shed 2 bases and J shed 3 bases, with 10 bases lying between them. Germline V gives CDR1 KGHSH, CDR2 LQKENI. This CDR3 contains 14 residues.

V is TRBV19 and J is TRBJ1-2; D is unclear. CDR1 and CDR2 from the germline V gene are LNHDA and SQIVND (reference sequence). V shed 5 bases and J shed 2 bases, with 9 bases lying between them. The CDR3 is made up of 13 amino acids. DNA for the CDR3: TGTGCCAGTAGTTTAGGTGAAAACTATGGCTACACCTTC. Its translation is CASSLGENYGYTF.

The J gene is TRBJ1-4, the V gene TRBV5-1, with 8 bases identical to TRBD1. This CDR3 is 15 amino acids long. With 0 bases clipped from V and 7 bases from J, the junction kept 5 bases outside the gene matches. The germline V gene encodes CDR1 SGHRS and CDR2 YFSETQ. As DNA, the CDR3 is TGCGCCAGCAGCTTGGAAGGACAGGGCGGTGAAAAACTGTTTTTT. Translated: CASSLEGQGGEKLFF.

The chain links TRBV5-1 to TRBJ2-1; D is possibly TRBD1 (6 bases). This CDR3 region has 14 residues. V lost 2 bases to trimming and J lost 3 bases, with 9 bases between them. Per germline, CDR1 SGHRS and CDR2 YFSETQ. The CDR3 DNA follows: TGCGCCAGCAGCTTCGAACAGGGCTACAATGAGCAGTTCTTC. Amino acids: CASSFEQGYNEQFF.